These T cell receptor beta chains were read from a single sample in a study of T cell repertoires in cytomegalovirus infection. TCRdb independently ran MiXCR on the reads; one entry per CDR3 protein. The repertoire consists of about half a million distinct CDR3 sequences, with around 35% occurring once and the leading ten covering roughly 17%. The antigens for these receptors are not known. The sequencing used cultured PBMCs, collected from culture after CMV antigen stimulation. All receptors derive from a human donor in good health (CMV status not recorded). Some clones in this sample may be carry-over from other donors' samples. Each CDR3 is given with its conserved first and last residue. A D gene is named only where the DNA matches it firmly. Clone size, where shown, is once, few, many, or a class for clones that have expanded.

>TRBJ2-2|.|.|TRBV28
TGTGCCAGCATCTTTTCGGACGGGGGAGCCGGGGAGCTGTTTTTT
CASIFSDGGAGELFF
>TRBJ1-2|.|.|TRBV6-5
TGTGCCAGCAGTTACGTGGGCGGGACCTATGGCTACACCTTC
CASSYVGGTYGYTF
>TRBJ2-6|TRBD1|few|TRBV5-3
TGTGCCAGAAGCTGGGAACCGGGACAGGTGCATCTCTCTGGGGCCAACGTCCTGACTTTC
CARSWEPGQVHLSGANVLTF
>TRBJ2-4|TRBD2|few|TRBV7-9
TGTGCCAGCAGCCAACACCCGGGACGGGAGGGGAACATTCAGTACTTC
CASSQHPGREGNIQYF
>TRBJ1-2|.|few|TRBV7-2
TGTGCCAGCAGCTTAGTGACCAGGGATGACTATGGCTACACCTTC
CASSLVTRDDYGYTF
>TRBJ2-3|.|.|TRBV5-1
TGCGCCAGCAGCTTGAGAGGCAGGGGTTGGACAGATACGCAGTATTTT
CASSLRGRGWTDTQYF
>TRBJ2-1|TRBD1|few|TRBV7-8
TGTGCCAGCAGCCGACAGGGAATGGATGAGCAGTTCTTC
CASSRQGMDEQFF
>TRBJ2-3|.|.|TRBV6-5
TGTGCCAGCCAGCGGCTCGGAGATACGCAGTATTTT
CASQRLGDTQYF
>TRBJ1-1|.|.|TRBV10-3
TGTGCCATCAGTCCATCCCCGGGGGGGCCGAGGGGATGGTCTGAAGCTTTCTTT
CAISPSPGGPRGWSEAFF
>TRBJ1-1|.|many|TRBV6-5
TGTGCCAGCAGTTACAGTGAGGGGGTGACTGAAGCTTTCTTT
CASSYSEGVTEAFF
>TRBJ2-1|.|.|TRBV27
TGTGCCAGCAGTTTAATGGCGGTCAACAATGAGCAGTTCTTC
CASSLMAVNNEQFF
>TRBJ1-1|.|few|TRBV19
TGTGCCAGTAGTAGTCGGGAGAACACTGAAGCTTTCTTT
CASSSRENTEAFF
>TRBJ2-7|TRBD1|few|TRBV28
TGTGCCATCAATGGACAGGGTATTATGGCGGGCTACGAGCAGTACTTC
CAINGQGIMAGYEQYF
>TRBJ1-1|.|.|TRBV29-1
TGCAGCGTTGTGGGCCCTCGCGGGAACACTGAAGCTTTCTTT
CSVVGPRGNTEAFF
>TRBJ1-3|.|.|TRBV4-1
TGCGCCAGCAGCCAAGATGGAACAGGGAACTCTGGAAACACCATATATTTT
CASSQDGTGNSGNTIYF
>TRBJ2-3|.|.|TRBV9
TGTGCCAGCAGCGTAGAGGGCTTTCCTTCAGGTTTGGTTACGCAGTATTTT
CASSVEGFPSGLVTQYF
>TRBJ1-2|.|few|TRBV12-3/TRBV12-4
TGTGCCAGCAGTTTAGTAGGGGATTTTGGCTACACCTTC
CASSLVGDFGYTF
>TRBJ2-1|TRBD2|.|TRBV7-6
TGTGCCAGCAGCCCATCGCTACTAGCGGGAGTGGGGAGTGGTGAGCAGTTCTTC
CASSPSLLAGVGSGEQFF
>TRBJ2-6|TRBD2|few|TRBV19
TGTGCCAGTAGTATGATTGGCGGGGGGGCGGTTATTCGGGCCAACGTCCTGACTTTC
CASSMIGGGAVIRANVLTF
>TRBJ1-2|.|few|TRBV7-6
TGTGCCAGCAGCTCCTACGAGGGAGACTATGGCTACACCTTC
CASSSYEGDYGYTF